Below are 9 T cell receptor beta chains sequenced from a single sample in a study of PD-1 blockade in classical Hodgkin lymphoma. Sequencing was performed with immunoSEQ multiplex PCR; in TCRdb, only in-frame clones are kept and a portion is missing. The table lists around 99,000 clones, roughly 81% of them singletons, with 15% to 20% in the top ten. Each and every patient relapsed after autologous stem cell transplantation, and patients got differing brentuximab vedotin exposure. Material: peripheral blood mononuclear cells (PBMCs), obtained before the second cycle of nivolumab. The receptors originated from a human donor with classical Hodgkin lymphoma.

The V and J genes are TRBV4-1 and TRBJ2-3; 12 bases are a match to TRBD2. The CDR3 contains 19 residues. Trimming cost V 0 bases and J 4 bases; bases outside gene matches: 11. Germline CDR1 is MGHRA and CDR2 is YSYEKL. CDR3: CASSQDSPSGRAVADTQYF. Written as DNA, the CDR3 is TGCGCCAGCAGCCAAGATTCCCCTAGCGGGAGGGCCGTGGCAGATACGCAGTATTTT.

V and J are TRBV5-1 and TRBJ2-3; 7 bases agree with TRBD2. V dropped 1 base and J dropped 6; count of bases not matched to a gene: 5. The CDR3 consists of 14 residues. Germline CDR1 SGHRS, CDR2 YFSETQ. Here the CDR3 reads CASSLSGGGDTQYF. DNA of the CDR3: TGCGCCAGCAGCTTGTCGGGAGGTGGGGATACGCAGTATTTT.

This clone showed up just a few times. V is TRBV7-9 and J is TRBJ1-2; no reliable D call. Germline-derived CDR1 and CDR2 are SEHNR and FQNEAQ (reference sequence). Trimming stripped 5 bases from V and 0 bases from J, with 10 bases between. There are 14 residues in the CDR3. This chain's CDR3 is CASSAAIANYGYTF. In DNA, the CDR3 is TGTGCCAGCAGCGCCGCGATCGCTAACTATGGCTACACCTTC.

This clone has a handful of counts. V usage is TRBV5-1 and J usage is TRBJ1-2; D remains ambiguous. The germline gives CDR1 SGHRS, CDR2 YFSETQ. The CDR3 contains 14 residues. V was trimmed by 5 bases and J by 4 bases, leaving 15 bases between them. CDR3 region: CASRGGLPGYGYTF. DNA for the CDR3: TGCGCCAGCAGGGGAGGGCTACCGGGCTATGGCTACACCTTC.

J is TRBJ2-3 and V is TRBV7-2, with D uncertain. This CDR3 region has 12 residues. The V end was cut by 7 bases, the J end by 6 bases, with 11 bases between. Germline CDR1 and CDR2: SGHTA and FQGNSA. DNA for the CDR3: TGTGCCAGCACCTCGTCCCGGGATACGCAGTATTTT. Its translation is CASTSSRDTQYF.

The genes are TRBV30 and TRBJ2-3; D remains unclear. This CDR3 contains 16 residues. V was shortened by 2 bases and J by 1 base, with 16 bases between the two germline ends. Per germline, CDR1 GTSNPN and CDR2 SVGIG (reference sequence). The CDR3 loop is CAWSPYLALGTDTQYF. The CDR3 region has the DNA TGTGCCTGGAGTCCGTACCTGGCCCTGGGCACAGATACGCAGTATTTT.

The chain joins TRBV5-4 to TRBJ2-7; possible D gene TRBD2, 6 bases. CDR3 length: 15 amino acids. The V gene's germline CDR1 is SGHNT and CDR2 YYREEE (reference sequence). V dropped 10 bases and J dropped 5 bases, with 25 bases sitting between them. The CDR3 loop is CAYSPWLAAAHEQYF. CDR3 sequence (DNA): TGTGCCTACTCCCCCTGGTTAGCGGCCGCCCACGAGCAGTACTTC. Looking up the rest from reference TRBV5-4 and TRBJ2-7 gives the full variable domain: ETGVTQSPTHLIKTRGQQVTLRCSSQSGHNTVSWYQQALGQGPQFIFQYYREEENGRGNFPPRFSGLQFPNYSSELNVNALELDDSALYLCAYSPWLAAAHEQYFGPGTRLTVT.

This chain joins TRBV10-3 and TRBJ2-1, with D possibly matching TRBD1 (6 bases). From germline, CDR1 is ENHRY and CDR2 SYGVKD. V was clipped by 6 bases and J by 6 bases, with 18 bases between them. The CDR3 is 15 amino acids. The CDR3 DNA is TGTGCCATCAGCTTGACAGGTCCCGTGGGCAATGAGCAGTTCTTC. It encodes CAISLTGPVGNEQFF.

CDR3 amino acids: CASSYSRGAGEQYF. CDR3 coding DNA: TGTGCCAGCAGTTACTCCCGAGGGGCGGGCGAGCAGTACTTC. The chain employs TRBV6-5 and TRBJ2-7; perhaps D is TRBD1 or TRBD2 (5 bases each). This CDR3 is 14 amino acids long. The V gene's germline CDR1 is MNHEY and CDR2 SVGAGI. Trimming pared 0 bases from V and 6 bases from J, leaving 12 bases between.